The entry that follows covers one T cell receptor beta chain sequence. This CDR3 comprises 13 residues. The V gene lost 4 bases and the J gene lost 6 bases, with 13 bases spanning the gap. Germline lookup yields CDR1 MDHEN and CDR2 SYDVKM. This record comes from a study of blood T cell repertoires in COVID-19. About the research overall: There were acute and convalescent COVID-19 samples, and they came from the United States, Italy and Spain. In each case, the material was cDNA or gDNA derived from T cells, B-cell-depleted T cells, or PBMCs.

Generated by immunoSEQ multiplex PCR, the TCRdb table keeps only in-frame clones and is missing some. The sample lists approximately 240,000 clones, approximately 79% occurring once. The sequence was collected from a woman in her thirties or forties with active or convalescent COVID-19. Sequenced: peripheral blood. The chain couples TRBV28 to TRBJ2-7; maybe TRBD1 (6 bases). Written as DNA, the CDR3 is TGTGCCAGCAGTTCTTACCAAGGGGGCGAGCAGTACGTC. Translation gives CASSSYQGGEQYV.